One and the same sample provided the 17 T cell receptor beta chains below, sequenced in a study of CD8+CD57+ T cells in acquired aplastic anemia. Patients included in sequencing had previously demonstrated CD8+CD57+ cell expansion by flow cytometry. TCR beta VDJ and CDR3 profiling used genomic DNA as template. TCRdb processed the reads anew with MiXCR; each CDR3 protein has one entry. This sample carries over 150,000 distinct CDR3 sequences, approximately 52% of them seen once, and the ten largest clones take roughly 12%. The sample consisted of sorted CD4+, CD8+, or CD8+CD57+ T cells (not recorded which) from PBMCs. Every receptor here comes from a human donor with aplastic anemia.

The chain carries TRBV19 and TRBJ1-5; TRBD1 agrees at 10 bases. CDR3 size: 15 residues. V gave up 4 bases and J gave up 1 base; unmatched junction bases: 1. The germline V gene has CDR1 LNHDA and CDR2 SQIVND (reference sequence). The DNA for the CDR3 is TGTGCCAGTAGTACGGGACAGGGGAGCAATCAGCCCCAGCATTTT. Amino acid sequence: CASSTGQGSNQPQHF.

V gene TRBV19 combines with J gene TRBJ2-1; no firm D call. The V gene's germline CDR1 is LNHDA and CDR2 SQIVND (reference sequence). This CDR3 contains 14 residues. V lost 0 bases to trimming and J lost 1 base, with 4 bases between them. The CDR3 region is CASSIDSSYNEQFF. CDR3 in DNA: TGTGCCAGTAGTATAGATAGTTCCTACAATGAGCAGTTCTTC.

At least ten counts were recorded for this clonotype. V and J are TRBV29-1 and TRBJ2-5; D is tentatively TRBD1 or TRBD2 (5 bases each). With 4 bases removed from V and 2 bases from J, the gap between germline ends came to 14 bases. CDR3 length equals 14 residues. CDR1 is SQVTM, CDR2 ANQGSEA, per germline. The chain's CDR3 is CSVAPPGPQETQYF. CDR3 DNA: TGCAGCGTTGCGCCGCCGGGACCTCAAGAGACCCAGTACTTC.

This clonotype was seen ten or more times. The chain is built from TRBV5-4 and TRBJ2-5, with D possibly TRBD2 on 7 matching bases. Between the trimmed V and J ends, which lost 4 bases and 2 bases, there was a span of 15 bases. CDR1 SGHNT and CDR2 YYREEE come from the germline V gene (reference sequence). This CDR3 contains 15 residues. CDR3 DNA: TGTGCCAGCAGCCGGGACACTAGCGAGCAAGAGACCCAGTACTTC. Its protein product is CASSRDTSEQETQYF.

The CDR3 DNA follows: TGTGCCAGCAGCCACTCACGGGAGGGCGGGAATGAGCAGTTCTTC. Translating gives CASSHSREGGNEQFF. V and J are TRBV6-4 and TRBJ2-1; 8 positions match TRBD2. V lost 6 bases and J lost 7; bases outside the gene matches: 11. The CDR3 length is 15 residues. The germline CDR1 and CDR2 sequences are MRHNA and SNTAGT.

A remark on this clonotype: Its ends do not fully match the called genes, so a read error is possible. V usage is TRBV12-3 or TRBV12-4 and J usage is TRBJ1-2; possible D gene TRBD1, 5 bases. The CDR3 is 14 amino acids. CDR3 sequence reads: CASSLAGGGYGYTF. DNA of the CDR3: TGTGCCAGCAGCTTAGCGGGGGGAGGATATGGCTACACCTTC.

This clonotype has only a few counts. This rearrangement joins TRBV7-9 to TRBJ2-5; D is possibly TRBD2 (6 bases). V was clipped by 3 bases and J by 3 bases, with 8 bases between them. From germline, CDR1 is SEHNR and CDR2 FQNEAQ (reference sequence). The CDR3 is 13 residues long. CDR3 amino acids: CASSFRTKETQYF. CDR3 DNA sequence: TGTGCCAGCAGCTTTAGGACTAAAGAGACCCAGTACTTC.

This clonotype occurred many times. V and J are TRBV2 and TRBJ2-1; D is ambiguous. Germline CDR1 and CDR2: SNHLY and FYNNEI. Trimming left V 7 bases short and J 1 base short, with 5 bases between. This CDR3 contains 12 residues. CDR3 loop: CASIGSYNEQFF. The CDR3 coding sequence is TGTGCCAGCATAGGTTCCTACAATGAGCAGTTCTTC.

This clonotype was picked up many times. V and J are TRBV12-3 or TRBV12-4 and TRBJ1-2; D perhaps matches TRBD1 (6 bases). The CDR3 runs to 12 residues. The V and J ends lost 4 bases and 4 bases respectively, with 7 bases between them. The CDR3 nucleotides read TGTGCCAGCAGTTGGACAGTCTATGGCTACACCTTC. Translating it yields CASSWTVYGYTF.

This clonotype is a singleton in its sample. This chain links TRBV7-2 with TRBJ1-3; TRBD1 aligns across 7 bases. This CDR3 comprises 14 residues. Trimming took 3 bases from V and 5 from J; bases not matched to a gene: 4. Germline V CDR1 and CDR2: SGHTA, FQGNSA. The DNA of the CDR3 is TGTGCCAGCAGCTTTCAGGGGGTTAGAAACACCATATATTTT. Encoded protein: CASSFQGVRNTIYF. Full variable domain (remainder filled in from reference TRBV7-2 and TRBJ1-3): GAGVSQSPSNKVTEKGKDVELRCDPISGHTALYWYRQSLGQGLEFLIYFQGNSAPDKSGLPSDRFSAERTGGSVSTLTIQRTQQEDSAVYLCASSFQGVRNTIYFGEGSWLTVV.

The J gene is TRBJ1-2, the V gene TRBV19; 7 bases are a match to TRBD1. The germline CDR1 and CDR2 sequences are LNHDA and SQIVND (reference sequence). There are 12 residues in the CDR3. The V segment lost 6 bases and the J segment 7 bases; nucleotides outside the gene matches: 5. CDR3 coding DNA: TGTGCCAGTAGAGACAGGGCTAGTGGCTACACCTTC. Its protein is CASRDRASGYTF. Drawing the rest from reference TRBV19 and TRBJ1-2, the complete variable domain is DGGITQSPKYLFRKEGQNVTLSCEQNLNHDAMYWYRQDPGQGLRLIYYSQIVNDFQKGDIAEGYSVSREKKESFPLTVTSAQKNPTAFYLCASRDRASGYTFGSGTRLTVV.

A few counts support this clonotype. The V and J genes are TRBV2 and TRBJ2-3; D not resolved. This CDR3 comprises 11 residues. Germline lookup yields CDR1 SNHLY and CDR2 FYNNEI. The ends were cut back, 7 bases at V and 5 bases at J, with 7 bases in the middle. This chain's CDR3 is CASNLGDTQYF. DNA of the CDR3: TGTGCCAGCAACCTGGGAGATACGCAGTATTTT.

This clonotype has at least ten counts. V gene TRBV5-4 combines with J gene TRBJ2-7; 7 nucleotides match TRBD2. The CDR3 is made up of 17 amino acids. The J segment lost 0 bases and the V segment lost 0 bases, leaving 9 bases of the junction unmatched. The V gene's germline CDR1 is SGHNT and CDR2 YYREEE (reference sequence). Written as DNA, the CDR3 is TGTGCCAGCAGCTTGGATGGGGGGGGGAAAGGCTCCTACGAGCAGTACTTC. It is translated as CASSLDGGGKGSYEQYF.

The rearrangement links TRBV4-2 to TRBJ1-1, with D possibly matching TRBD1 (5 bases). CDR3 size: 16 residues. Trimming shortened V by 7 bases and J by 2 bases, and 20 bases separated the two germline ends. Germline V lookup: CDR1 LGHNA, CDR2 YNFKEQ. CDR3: CASTQGSAPRNTEAFF. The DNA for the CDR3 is TGTGCCAGCACCCAGGGTTCGGCACCCAGAAACACTGAAGCTTTCTTT.

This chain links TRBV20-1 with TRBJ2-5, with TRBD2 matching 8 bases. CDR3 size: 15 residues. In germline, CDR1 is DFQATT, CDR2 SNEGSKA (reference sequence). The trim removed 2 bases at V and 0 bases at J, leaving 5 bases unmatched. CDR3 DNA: TGCAGTGCTAGAAGCGGGGGACCGAACCAAGAGACCCAGTACTTC. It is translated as CSARSGGPNQETQYF.

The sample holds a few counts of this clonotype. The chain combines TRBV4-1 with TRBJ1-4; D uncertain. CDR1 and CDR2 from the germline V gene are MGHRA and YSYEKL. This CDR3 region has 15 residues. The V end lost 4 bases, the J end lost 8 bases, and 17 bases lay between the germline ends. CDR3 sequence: CASSLGLRPKEKLFF. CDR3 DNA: TGCGCCAGCAGCCTTGGCTTGAGGCCAAAGGAAAAACTGTTTTTT.

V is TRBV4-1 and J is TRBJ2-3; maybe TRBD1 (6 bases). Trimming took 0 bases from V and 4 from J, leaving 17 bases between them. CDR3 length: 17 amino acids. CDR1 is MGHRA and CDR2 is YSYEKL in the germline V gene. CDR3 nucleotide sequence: TGCGCCAGCAGCCAAGACGGATTGGGGGCTCTCGCAGATACGCAGTATTTT. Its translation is CASSQDGLGALADTQYF.